These 22 T cell receptor beta chains share one sample of origin, sequenced in a study of CD8+CD57+ T cells in acquired aplastic anemia. Using genomic DNA as the template, TCR beta VDJ and CDR3 profiling was carried out. TCRdb used MiXCR to reprocess the reads, holding one entry per CDR3 protein. The table lists approximately 200,000 distinct CDR3 sequences, about three fifths of them singletons, with approximately 44% in the top ten. Specimen: sorted CD4+, CD8+, or CD8+CD57+ T cells (not recorded which) from PBMCs. These receptor sequences come from a human donor with severe aplastic anemia or a healthy control (not recorded which).

J is TRBJ2-7 and V is TRBV10-3; the D gene is possibly TRBD1 (6 bases). The CDR3 sequence is 15 residues long. Germline CDR1 is ENHRY and CDR2 is SYGVKD. Deletions cut 4 bases from V and 2 bases from J, with 15 bases between. The CDR3 region has the DNA TGTGCCATCAGTGGGACGACGACAGGAACCTACGAGCAGTACTTC. This sequence encodes CAISGTTTGTYEQYF.

This rearrangement joins TRBV24-1 to TRBJ2-5; D unresolved. Trimming removed 4 bases at V and 8 bases at J, with 13 bases between. The CDR3 totals 13 residues. The germline CDR1 and CDR2 sequences are KGHDR and SFDVKD. In nucleotides, the CDR3 is TGTGCCACCAGTGACCCTGGCCTTGGCACCCAGTACTTC. It codes for CATSDPGLGTQYF.

This clonotype has only one observation. V is TRBV7-3 and J is TRBJ2-5, with TRBD2 matching over 8 bases. Losses at the gene ends were 4 bases for V and 4 bases for J; bases not matched to a gene: 5. The CDR3 spans 14 residues. The germline V gene encodes CDR1 SGHTA and CDR2 FQGTGA. Here the CDR3 reads CASSSMREAETQYF. Here the CDR3 DNA reads TGTGCCAGCAGCTCAATGCGGGAGGCAGAGACCCAGTACTTC.

A single count supports this clonotype. V gene TRBV6-5 combines with J gene TRBJ1-1; no firm D call. CDR1 is MNHEY and CDR2 is SVGAGI in the germline V gene. There are 14 residues in the CDR3. The V end was cut by 0 bases, the J end by 4 bases, with 9 bases between. CDR3: CASSYSSAVTEAFF. Written as DNA, the CDR3 is TGTGCCAGCAGTTACTCCTCCGCGGTCACTGAAGCTTTCTTT.

This chain connects TRBV20-1 to TRBJ1-2; D is possibly TRBD1 (5 bases). The germline V and J ends were trimmed by 1 base and 4 bases, with 7 bases remaining between them. Germline V gene sequence: CDR1 DFQATT, CDR2 SNEGSKA (reference sequence). The CDR3 totals 12 residues. The CDR3 region is CSARVQAYGYTF. CDR3 nucleotide sequence: TGCAGTGCTAGAGTACAGGCCTATGGCTACACCTTC.

The chain recombines TRBV7-3 with TRBJ2-1, with no clear D. The V gene lost 5 bases and the J gene lost 7 bases, with 9 bases spanning the gap. There are 12 residues in the CDR3. Germline assignment: CDR1 SGHTA and CDR2 FQGTGA. CDR3 DNA: TGTGCCAGCAGCCACTATGCAAATGAGCAGTTCTTC. This sequence encodes CASSHYANEQFF. The variable domain in full, completed from reference TRBV7-3 and TRBJ2-1, reads GAGVSQTPSNKVTEKGKYVELRCDPISGHTALYWYRQSLGQGPEFLIYFQGTGAADDSGLPNDRFFAVRPEGSVSTLKIQRTERGDSAVYLCASSHYANEQFFGPGTRLTVL.

This clonotype appeared a few times. This chain connects TRBV24-1 to TRBJ1-5, with 7 positions matching TRBD1. Germline CDR1 KGHDR, CDR2 SFDVKD. CDR3 size: 19 residues. After removal of 6 bases from V and 2 bases from J, the junction contained 18 bases not matched to a gene. CDR3 bases: TGTGCCACCAGTTATGGGAGAGGGGGCATCGCGGGGGGCAATCAGCCCCAGCATTTT. Translated: CATSYGRGGIAGGNQPQHF.

V gene TRBV24-1 combines with J gene TRBJ2-2, with 8 bases lining up with TRBD2. Germline V gene sequence: CDR1 KGHDR, CDR2 SFDVKD. V lost 8 bases and J lost 5; bases outside the gene matches: 9. The CDR3 consists of 15 residues. DNA of the CDR3: TGTGCCACCATGCCGGGGGGGGCGCGTACCGGGGAGCTGTTTTTT. Residues: CATMPGGARTGELFF.

DNA for the CDR3: TGTGCCAGCAGCCAAGATGCCTTAACCTACGAGCAGTACTTC. This sequence encodes CASSQDALTYEQYF. J is TRBJ2-7 and V is TRBV7-8; D call uncertain. The germline CDR1 and CDR2 sequences are SGHVS and FQNEAQ. The CDR3 has 14 amino acids. V shed 5 bases and J shed 2 bases, with 13 bases lying between them.

The V call is TRBV2, the J call TRBJ1-2; TRBD1 matches at 8 bases. Germline trimming cut 5 bases from V and 4 bases from J; bases unmatched to any gene: 9. The CDR3 covers 15 residues. Germline values: CDR1 SNHLY, CDR2 FYNNEI. CDR3 nucleotides: TGTGCCAGCAGTCCCAGGACAGGGCAAAGCTATGGCTACACCTTC. Protein product: CASSPRTGQSYGYTF.

V and J are TRBV7-8 and TRBJ2-6; D gene ambiguous. Trimming shortened V by 5 bases and J by 1 base, and 9 bases separated the two germline ends. Germline V gene data show CDR1 as SGHVS and CDR2 as FQNEAQ. The CDR3 consists of 15 residues. The CDR3 bases are TGTGCCAGCAGCCCAGTTTGGTCTGGGGCCAACGTCCTGACTTTC. Translating gives CASSPVWSGANVLTF.

J is TRBJ1-5 and V is TRBV20-1, with TRBD1 identical over 8 bases. The CDR3 has 15 amino acids. Losses at the gene ends were 2 bases for V and 2 bases for J; bases not matched to a gene: 5. Germline-derived CDR1 and CDR2 are DFQATT and SNEGSKA (reference sequence). CDR3 region: CSARPGGEGNQPQHF. As DNA, the CDR3 is TGCAGTGCTAGACCAGGGGGCGAGGGCAATCAGCCCCAGCATTTT.

The chain has TRBV6-1 and TRBJ1-3; D is ambiguous. The CDR3 is made up of 10 amino acids. The V and J ends lost 1 base and 10 bases respectively, with 2 bases between them. Germline V gives CDR1 MNHNS, CDR2 SASEGT. The chain's CDR3 is CASSEGTIYF. The CDR3 bases are TGTGCCAGCAGTGAAGGAACCATATATTTT.

This chain joins TRBV19 and TRBJ1-1; no clear D. The CDR3 contains 15 residues. Trimming stripped 3 bases from V and 0 bases from J, with 11 bases between. Germline lookup yields CDR1 LNHDA and CDR2 SQIVND (reference sequence). The CDR3 spells CASSIFGSLNTEAFF. The CDR3 DNA sequence: TGTGCCAGTAGTATTTTTGGGTCCCTGAACACTGAAGCTTTCTTT.

Ten or more counts support this clonotype. The chain uses TRBV19 and TRBJ1-5; D is unclear. The CDR3 spans 14 residues. Trimming took 6 bases from V and 9 from J, leaving 18 bases between them. Germline CDR1 is LNHDA and CDR2 is SQIVND (reference sequence). The CDR3 nucleotides are TGTGCCAGTAGCCCCGCCTGGGAGGAACGGCCCCAGCATTTT. It translates to CASSPAWEERPQHF.

This clonotype was counted at least ten times. The chain combines TRBV11-2 with TRBJ1-1, with TRBD1 matching over 8 bases. Germline trimming cut 7 bases from V and 0 bases from J; bases unmatched to any gene: 13. Germline values: CDR1 SGHAT, CDR2 FQNNGV. The CDR3 covers 17 residues. In nucleotides, the CDR3 is TGTGCCAGCATGCCCCAAACAGGGGGAAGAATGAACACTGAAGCTTTCTTT. Its protein is CASMPQTGGRMNTEAFF.

The gene calls are TRBV6-5 and TRBJ2-3; possibly TRBD1 or TRBD2 for D (5 bases each). With 6 bases removed from V and 2 bases from J, the gap between germline ends came to 15 bases. The V gene's germline CDR1 is MNHEY and CDR2 SVGAGI. The length of the CDR3 is 15 residues. In DNA form, the CDR3 reads TGTGCCAGCAGCCCCGGGACGTTTTACACAGATACGCAGTATTTT. Translating gives CASSPGTFYTDTQYF.

The chain is built from TRBV18 and TRBJ1-5, with a possible D match to TRBD1 (5 bases). CDR3 length: 16 residues. Per germline, CDR1 KGHSH and CDR2 LQKENI. The V and J ends lost 1 base and 0 bases respectively, with 10 bases between them. The CDR3: CASSPLPRDSNQPQHF. The CDR3 DNA is TGTGCCAGCTCACCACTACCCAGGGATAGCAATCAGCCCCAGCATTTT.

V and J are TRBV29-1 and TRBJ2-7, with D unclear. V was shortened by 0 bases and J by 0 bases, with 15 bases between the two germline ends. This CDR3 region has 16 residues. Germline values: CDR1 SQVTM, CDR2 ANQGSEA. The CDR3, as DNA: TGCAGCGTTGAAGATTTTCGGTCCCCAAGCTCCTACGAGCAGTACTTC. It specifies CSVEDFRSPSSYEQYF.

This clonotype has more than one count but fewer than ten. The chain is built from TRBV2 and TRBJ2-5; 9 bases match TRBD1. The CDR3 spans 17 residues. Germline V CDR1 and CDR2: SNHLY, FYNNEI. V dropped 5 bases and J dropped 5; count of bases not matched to a gene: 15. CDR3 loop: CASSSPQGAARRETQYF. CDR3 nucleotides: TGTGCCAGCAGTTCGCCACAGGGGGCGGCAAGGCGTGAGACCCAGTACTTC.

This clonotype appeared a few times. The chain employs TRBV29-1 and TRBJ2-7; D not certain. The V gene's germline CDR1 is SQVTM and CDR2 ANQGSEA. This CDR3 has 13 residues. V shed 1 base and J shed 3 bases, with 10 bases lying between them. This chain's CDR3 is CSVEGVTYYEQYF. As DNA, the CDR3 is TGCAGCGTTGAAGGGGTTACTTACTACGAGCAGTACTTC.

This chain connects TRBV20-1 to TRBJ2-5, with D perhaps matching TRBD1 (8 bases). V lost 6 bases, J lost 5 bases, and 19 bases lay in between. Germline-derived CDR1 and CDR2 are DFQATT and SNEGSKA (reference sequence). The CDR3 is made up of 14 amino acids. CDR3 sequence reads: CSATTGGASETQYF. CDR3 sequence (DNA): TGCAGTGCCACCACAGGGGGGGCCTCGGAGACCCAGTACTTC.